This passage covers 32 T cell receptor beta chains from one sample sequenced in a study of response to subunit inactivated influenza vaccine. TCRdb used MiXCR to reprocess the RT-PCR reads, holding one entry per CDR3 protein. The sample holds 500,000 to 750,000 distinct CDR3 sequences, less than 15% seen once. This material consisted of PBMCs from blood, taken 11 to 12 days after vaccination. Receptors originate from a man aged 50 or older who received an inactivated influenza vaccine.

This clonotype was detected only a few times. The CDR3 sequence: CASSLIQGSAGELFF. The CDR3 DNA follows: TGTGCCAGCAGCCTCATACAGGGGTCTGCCGGGGAGCTGTTTTTT. The V call is TRBV3-1, the J call TRBJ2-2; 7 positions match TRBD1. Germline CDR1 and CDR2: LGHDT and YNNKEL (reference sequence). CDR3 size: 15 residues. V shed 4 bases, J shed 6 bases, and the junction held 8 bases outside the gene matches. Using reference TRBV3-1 and TRBJ2-2 for the parts outside the CDR3, the full variable domain is DTAVSQTPKYLVTQMGNDKSIKCEQNLGHDTMYWYKQDSKKFLKIMFSYNNKELIINETVPNRFSPKSPDKAHLNLHINSLELGDSAVYFCASSLIQGSAGELFFGEGSRLTVL.

This clonotype has just a few counts. The chain uses TRBV20-1 and TRBJ1-4, with D perhaps matching TRBD1 (5 bases). CDR3 length: 14 residues. CDR1 is DFQATT and CDR2 is SNEGSKA in the germline V gene (reference sequence). The ends were cut back, 5 bases at V and 5 bases at J, with 15 bases in the middle. The CDR3: CSAATPGRNEKLFF. DNA for the CDR3: TGCAGTGCTGCCACCCCGGGACGGAATGAAAAACTGTTTTTT.

The table lists this clonotype with many counts. The chain is built from TRBV6-2 or TRBV6-3 and TRBJ2-3; no firm D call. CDR3 size: 14 residues. V lost 7 bases and J lost 4, with 15 bases in between. The germline V gene encodes CDR1 MNHEY and CDR2 SVGEGT. CDR3 residues: CASTLTDVPDTQYF. CDR3 nucleotide sequence: TGTGCCAGCACCCTAACGGACGTCCCAGATACGCAGTATTTT.

V usage is TRBV6-5 and J usage is TRBJ2-2; perhaps TRBD1 as D (6 bases). The CDR3 covers 17 residues. V was pared by 4 bases and J by 4 bases, with 19 bases between. Germline loops: CDR1 MNHEY, CDR2 SVGAGI. CDR3 in DNA: TGTGCCAGCAGTTCACCTACAGGGATCAGGGGCACCGGGGAGCTGTTTTTT. Residues: CASSSPTGIRGTGELFF.

This clonotype was observed at least ten times. V is TRBV27 and J is TRBJ2-1; D possibly corresponds to TRBD1 (5 bases). Germline assignment: CDR1 MNHEY and CDR2 SMNVEV (reference sequence). The CDR3 is made up of 14 amino acids. The V end was cut by 3 bases, the J end by 5 bases, with 11 bases between. The DNA for the CDR3 is TGTGCCAGCAGTTTCGCAGGGTCGGACAATGAGCAGTTCTTC. Amino acids: CASSFAGSDNEQFF.

This clonotype was picked up a small number of times. The V gene is TRBV12-3 or TRBV12-4, the J gene TRBJ2-3; D may be TRBD2 (6 bases). Deletions cut 2 bases from V and 4 bases from J, with 10 bases between. The CDR3 runs to 14 residues. CDR3 nucleotides: TGTGCCAGCAGTTTAACGGACTATGCAGATACGCAGTATTTT. It specifies CASSLTDYADTQYF.

This clonotype appeared a few times. The chain couples TRBV11-2 to TRBJ2-1, with D tentatively TRBD2 (5 bases). The length of the CDR3 is 12 residues. Germline lookup yields CDR1 SGHAT and CDR2 FQNNGV. The V end lost 4 bases, the J end lost 5 bases, and 6 bases lay between the germline ends. The CDR3 region has the DNA TGTGCCAGCAGCTCCGGGAACAATGAGCAGTTCTTC. Translated: CASSSGNNEQFF. The full variable domain, rest sourced from reference TRBV11-2 and TRBJ2-1, is EAGVAQSPRYKIIEKRQSVAFWCNPISGHATLYWYQQILGQGPKLLIQFQNNGVVDDSQLPKDRFSAERLKGVDSTLKIQPAKLEDSAVYLCASSSGNNEQFFGPGTRLTVL.

V is TRBV7-2 and J is TRBJ2-1; 9 bases line up with TRBD1. This CDR3 is 16 amino acids long. V shed 5 bases and J 7 bases; nucleotides not matched to a gene: 12. The germline gives CDR1 SGHTA, CDR2 FQGNSA. CDR3 DNA sequence: TGTGCCAGCAGCCGAACAGGGGGCATATTTACAAATGAGCAGTTCTTC. It translates to CASSRTGGIFTNEQFF. The full variable domain, rest sourced from reference TRBV7-2 and TRBJ2-1, is GAGVSQSPSNKVTEKGKDVELRCDPISGHTALYWYRQSLGQGLEFLIYFQGNSAPDKSGLPSDRFSAERTGGSVSTLTIQRTQQEDSAVYLCASSRTGGIFTNEQFFGPGTRLTVL.

The gene calls are TRBV29-1 and TRBJ1-3; 7 nucleotides align to TRBD1. The CDR3 has 14 residues. V was clipped by 4 bases and J by 4 bases; unmatched bases: 7. Germline V gives CDR1 SQVTM, CDR2 ANQGSEA. The CDR3 DNA is TGCAGCGTTGCTCAGGGGGATGGAGGAAACACCATATATTTT. It specifies CSVAQGDGGNTIYF.

This clonotype appeared a few times. This chain joins TRBV7-8 and TRBJ2-5, with D tentatively TRBD1 (5 bases). Germline V gene data show CDR1 as SGHVS and CDR2 as FQNEAQ. The V end lost 2 bases, the J end lost 2 bases, and 15 bases lay between the germline ends. The CDR3 totals 16 residues. As DNA, the CDR3 is TGTGCCAGCAGCTTACTAAGTGTAGCAGGGCAAGAGACCCAGTACTTC. It is translated as CASSLLSVAGQETQYF.

This clonotype occurred many times. The V gene is TRBV11-2, the J gene TRBJ2-7; tentatively, D is TRBD1 or TRBD2 (5 bases each). This CDR3 spans 16 amino acids. CDR1 and CDR2 (germline): SGHAT, FQNNGV. V dropped 5 bases and J dropped 7 bases, with 24 bases sitting between them. The CDR3 region has the DNA TGTGCCAGCAGCGCACGAGCGGTTGTTGGGGCAGGAGAGCAGTACTTC. Amino acids: CASSARAVVGAGEQYF.

The CDR3 sequence is CASSLNRDSYGYTF. The CDR3 region has the DNA TGCGCCAGCAGCCTGAACAGGGATAGCTATGGCTACACCTTC. This chain joins TRBV5-1 and TRBJ1-2; a possible D gene is TRBD1 (6 bases). V gave up 4 bases and J gave up 4 bases, with 14 bases separating them. The CDR3 is made up of 14 amino acids. Germline lookup yields CDR1 SGHRS and CDR2 YFSETQ.

This clonotype is categorized as medium-sized (0.01 to 0.1%). The chain employs TRBV3-1 and TRBJ2-7; the match to TRBD1 covers 7 bases. The ends lost 4 bases at V and 5 bases at J; junction bases unmatched: 8. Germline V gives CDR1 LGHDT, CDR2 YNNKEL (reference sequence). The CDR3 covers 14 residues. As DNA, the CDR3 is TGTGCCAGCAGCCCCAGACAGGGTACCGACGAGCAGTACTTC. Protein: CASSPRQGTDEQYF.

This clonotype turned up a few times. This chain links TRBV3-1 with TRBJ2-1; D may be TRBD1 (8 bases). Germline CDR1 reads LGHDT; CDR2 reads YNNKEL (reference sequence). This CDR3 has 16 residues. V was cut by 4 bases and J by 6 bases, with 19 bases left in between. This CDR3 reads CASSPPGQASGNEQFF. The CDR3 bases are TGTGCCAGCAGCCCTCCGGGACAGGCTAGCGGCAATGAGCAGTTCTTC.

The chain has TRBV27 and TRBJ2-4, with D maybe TRBD2 (5 bases). This CDR3 comprises 15 residues. Germline-derived CDR1 and CDR2 are MNHEY and SMNVEV (reference sequence). Trimming pared 5 bases from V and 3 bases from J, leaving 14 bases between. The CDR3 DNA follows: TGTGCCAGCAGTCGGGGTCAGAACTTCAAAAACATTCAGTACTTC. It translates to CASSRGQNFKNIQYF.

The V gene is TRBV9, the J gene TRBJ2-7; D unclear. Germline CDR1 and CDR2: SGDLS and YYNGEE. CDR3 length: 15 amino acids. V was clipped by 3 bases and J by 0 bases, with 13 bases between them. The CDR3: CASSASPGLSYEQYF. As DNA, the CDR3 is TGTGCCAGCAGCGCGAGTCCCGGGCTCTCCTACGAGCAGTACTTC.

The V gene is TRBV9, the J gene TRBJ2-2; 9 bases agree with TRBD1. After removal of 4 bases from V and 4 bases from J, the junction contained 5 bases not matched to a gene. The germline gives CDR1 SGDLS, CDR2 YYNGEE. The CDR3 sequence is 15 residues long. CDR3 residues: CASSTGQGVTGELFF. The CDR3 nucleotides read TGTGCCAGCAGCACGGGACAGGGAGTCACCGGGGAGCTGTTTTTT.

The J gene is TRBJ2-7, the V gene TRBV27; 8 bases align to TRBD2. With 7 bases clipped from V and 2 bases from J, the junction kept 7 bases outside the gene matches. This CDR3 has 14 residues. The germline CDR1 and CDR2 sequences are MNHEY and SMNVEV (reference sequence). The CDR3 here is CASKSGGSPYEQYF. The CDR3 nucleotides read TGTGCCAGCAAAAGCGGGGGCAGTCCCTACGAGCAGTACTTC.

The chain joins TRBV12-3 or TRBV12-4 to TRBJ2-7; tentatively, D is TRBD1 or TRBD2 (5 bases each). Trimming shortened V by 6 bases and J by 0 bases, and 12 bases separated the two germline ends. The CDR3 has 14 residues. The CDR3 sequence is CASRPRDVSYEQYF. CDR3 DNA: TGTGCCAGCAGACCCCGGGACGTCTCCTACGAGCAGTACTTC.

The chain has TRBV28 and TRBJ1-1; D is ambiguous. CDR3 length: 11 amino acids. V lost 7 bases and J lost 1, with 4 bases in between. Germline V gives CDR1 MDHEN, CDR2 SYDVKM. This CDR3 reads CASNRNTEAFF. The CDR3, as DNA: TGTGCCAGCAACAGGAACACTGAAGCTTTCTTT.

Ten or more counts support this clonotype. CDR3 sequence reads: CASRGTGFEQFF. The CDR3, as DNA: TGTGCCAGCAGAGGGACAGGGTTTGAGCAGTTCTTC. The rearrangement uses TRBV7-2 and TRBJ2-1; TRBD1 aligns across 9 bases. Germline trimming cut 6 bases from V and 9 bases from J; bases unmatched to any gene: 3. The length of the CDR3 is 12 residues. Germline CDR1 SGHTA, CDR2 FQGNSA. Combining the CDR3 with reference TRBV7-2 and TRBJ2-1 gives the whole variable domain GAGVSQSPSNKVTEKGKDVELRCDPISGHTALYWYRQSLGQGLEFLIYFQGNSAPDKSGLPSDRFSAERTGGSVSTLTIQRTQQEDSAVYLCASRGTGFEQFFGPGTRLTVL.

V gene TRBV28 combines with J gene TRBJ2-7, with D uncertain. Trimming pared 3 bases from V and 0 bases from J, leaving 9 bases between. Per the germline V gene, CDR1 is MDHEN and CDR2 is SYDVKM. The CDR3 spans 14 residues. CDR3 loop: CASSFGFGSYEQYF. DNA of the CDR3: TGTGCCAGCAGTTTTGGGTTCGGCTCCTACGAGCAGTACTTC.

This clonotype was detected only a few times. This chain uses TRBV27 with TRBJ1-4; 7 nucleotides agree with TRBD1. Looked up from germline, CDR1 is MNHEY and CDR2 is SMNVEV (reference sequence). The CDR3 is 14 amino acids. The J segment lost 7 bases and the V segment lost 2 bases, leaving 4 bases of the junction unmatched. CDR3 sequence (DNA): TGTGCCAGCAGTTTAACGAGGGGGCGTGAAAAACTGTTTTTT. Its protein is CASSLTRGREKLFF.

This clonotype was seen just once. V usage is TRBV5-6 and J usage is TRBJ2-5; TRBD1 matches at 10 bases. Germline lookup yields CDR1 SGHDT and CDR2 YYEEEE. This CDR3 spans 14 amino acids. V shed 5 bases, J shed 4 bases, and the junction held 5 bases outside the gene matches. The CDR3 sequence: CASRRDRGLETQYF. In nucleotides, the CDR3 is TGTGCCAGCAGGCGGGACAGGGGTTTAGAGACCCAGTACTTC.

CDR3 protein: CASSLLLDDTDTQYF. The DNA of the CDR3 is TGTGCCAGCAGTTTATTACTAGACGACACAGATACGCAGTATTTT. The J gene is TRBJ2-3, the V gene TRBV27; D is possibly TRBD2 (5 bases). The germline V gene has CDR1 MNHEY and CDR2 SMNVEV (reference sequence). There are 15 residues in the CDR3. V was trimmed by 1 base and J by 2 bases, leaving 10 bases between them.

The chain couples TRBV6-1 to TRBJ2-7; TRBD2 aligns across 7 bases. From germline, CDR1 is MNHNS and CDR2 SASEGT. The CDR3 covers 14 residues. V lost 2 bases, J lost 6 bases, and 7 bases stayed unmatched. The CDR3 nucleotides are TGTGCCAGCAGTGAACCACGGGGCGGGAGCGAGCAGTACTTC. Translating it yields CASSEPRGGSEQYF.

This clonotype was seen many times. Here the CDR3 DNA reads TGTGCCAGCTCGACACGTCCGGGAGGGCCGGTCAATGAGCAGTTCTTC. Encoded protein: CASSTRPGGPVNEQFF. V is TRBV18 and J is TRBJ2-1; 8 nucleotides align to TRBD2. J gave up 6 bases and V 6 bases, and 13 bases lay outside the gene matches. In germline, CDR1 is KGHSH, CDR2 LQKENI. The CDR3 has 16 residues.

This clonotype was seen only a few times. The rearrangement links TRBV27 to TRBJ2-7; D is unresolved. The CDR3 consists of 13 residues. The V gene lost 2 bases and the J gene lost 2 bases, with 7 bases spanning the gap. CDR1 MNHEY and CDR2 SMNVEV come from the germline V gene (reference sequence). CDR3 protein: CASSLRLTYEQYF. The CDR3 nucleotides are TGTGCCAGCAGTTTACGGCTGACCTACGAGCAGTACTTC.

This clonotype has just a few counts. The rearrangement uses TRBV6-1 and TRBJ2-2; TRBD2 might be the D (6 bases). This CDR3 has 18 residues. Germline V lookup: CDR1 MNHNS, CDR2 SASEGT. Trimming removed 6 bases at V and 0 bases at J, with 20 bases between. CDR3 loop: CASSPRPPSASNTGELFF. The CDR3 DNA reads as TGTGCCAGCAGCCCACGCCCCCCTAGCGCTTCGAACACCGGGGAGCTGTTTTTT.

V and J are TRBV3-1 and TRBJ1-5; D gene uncertain. The CDR3 contains 13 residues. The V end was cut by 7 bases, the J end by 0 bases, with 7 bases between. Germline assignment: CDR1 LGHDT and CDR2 YNNKEL (reference sequence). This CDR3 is CASTGDSNQPQHF. As DNA, the CDR3 is TGTGCCAGCACGGGCGATAGCAATCAGCCCCAGCATTTT.

The chain recombines TRBV18 with TRBJ2-7; 8 bases match TRBD2. The V gene's germline CDR1 is KGHSH and CDR2 LQKENI. There are 14 residues in the CDR3. V gave up 4 bases and J gave up 4 bases; unmatched junction bases: 6. The CDR3 coding sequence is TGTGCCAGCTCACGATCTAGCGGGTATTACGAGCAGTACTTC. Residues: CASSRSSGYYEQYF.

This clonotype was counted many times. DNA for the CDR3: TGTGCCAGCAGTTACTGGGGACTAGCGGGAGGCACCGGGGAGCTGTTTTTT. Protein: CASSYWGLAGGTGELFF. J is TRBJ2-2 and V is TRBV6-2 or TRBV6-3; 15 nucleotides agree with TRBD2. V lost 1 base to trimming and J lost 4 bases; unmatched junction nucleotides: 1. The germline CDR1 and CDR2 sequences are MNHEY and SVGEGT. The CDR3 runs 17 residues.